A selection of T cell receptor beta chains follows, all from one sample in a study of blood T cell repertoires in COVID-19. Clones were read by immunoSEQ multiplex PCR, and TCRdb kept only the in-frame ones, dropping some. Altogether some 290,000 clones are present, approximately 81% being singletons, with the ten largest covering just under 3%. The sequencing sample was made of peripheral blood. These receptors came from a woman in her fifties or sixties with active or convalescent COVID-19. The CDR3 runs from the conserved cysteine through the conserved F or W. The D gene is left open where the match is weak. Only part of the rows carry a size: once, few, many, or a class if the clone is expanded.

-	TRBV12-3/TRBV12-4	-	TRBJ1-2	CASSIRVNYGYTF	TGTGCCAGCAGTATCAGGGTGAACTATGGCTACACCTTC
-	TRBV27	-	TRBJ1-4	CASSWGVRVGEKLFF	TGTGCCAGCAGTTGGGGCGTTAGGGTGGGAGAAAAACTGTTTTTT
-	TRBV7-3	-	TRBJ1-2	CASSLTGGANYGYTF	TGTGCCAGCAGCTTAACAGGGGGAGCTAACTATGGCTACACCTTC
TRBD2	TRBV5-8	-	TRBJ2-3	CASSSLAGFFTDTQYF	TGTGCCAGCAGCTCCCTAGCGGGGTTCTTCACAGATACGCAGTATTTT
TRBD2	TRBV18	-	TRBJ2-3	CASSPQRTSGGADTQYF	TGTGCCAGCTCACCACAGCGGACTAGCGGGGGAGCAGATACGCAGTATTTT
-	TRBV30	many	TRBJ2-3	CAWSTGNTQYF	TGTGCCTGGAGTACGGGGAATACGCAGTATTTT
TRBD2	TRBV7-8	-	TRBJ2-7	CASSFRIAGGSSYEQYF	TGTGCCAGCAGCTTCCGAATAGCGGGGGGGAGCTCCTACGAGCAGTACTTC
-	TRBV20-1	-	TRBJ2-7	CSASANRVSYEQYF	TGCAGTGCTAGTGCCAACAGGGTTAGTTACGAGCAGTACTTC
TRBD1	TRBV4-2	many	TRBJ2-2	CASSRRLGTGVTGELFF	TGTGCCAGCAGCCGGAGGCTGGGGACAGGGGTTACCGGGGAGCTGTTTTTT
TRBD1	TRBV18	-	TRBJ2-3	CASSPVPRDRGTDTQYF	TGTGCCAGCTCACCCGTGCCCCGGGACAGGGGCACAGATACGCAGTATTTT
-	TRBV6-4	-	TRBJ1-1	CASKWGGEATEAFF	TGTGCCAGCAAGTGGGGAGGGGAGGCCACTGAAGCTTTCTTT
TRBD1	TRBV19	-	TRBJ1-4	CATKLYDRAVEKLFF	TGTGCCACCAAACTCTACGACAGGGCGGTGGAAAAACTGTTTTTT
TRBD2	TRBV7-7	-	TRBJ2-3	CASSRGLAGTDTQYF	TGTGCCAGCAGCAGGGGACTAGCGGGCACAGATACGCAGTATTTT
-	TRBV7-9	-	TRBJ2-7	CASREPGQGSYEQYF	TGTGCCAGCAGAGAGCCGGGACAAGGATCCTACGAGCAGTACTTC
-	TRBV5-4	-	TRBJ2-2	CASSPEGAGELFF	TGTGCCAGCAGCCCCGAGGGGGCCGGGGAGCTGTTTTTT
TRBD1	TRBV27	-	TRBJ2-1	CASTGQGRQFF	TGTGCCAGCACCGGACAGGGGAGGCAGTTCTTC
-	TRBV30	-	TRBJ2-7	CAWGRGTDYEQYF	TGTGCCTGGGGCCGGGGGACGGACTACGAGCAGTACTTC
TRBD1	TRBV14	-	TRBJ1-2	CASSPGQGSGYTF	TGTGCCAGCAGCCCAGGACAGGGAAGTGGCTACACCTTC
TRBD1	TRBV3-1/TRBV3-2	-	TRBJ1-6	CASSQGTGVNSPLHF	TGTGCCAGCAGCCAAGGGACAGGCGTTAATTCACCCCTCCACTTT
-	TRBV30	-	TRBJ1-2	CAWSVGRQNYGYTF	TGTGCCTGGAGTGTAGGAAGACAGAACTATGGCTACACCTTC
-	TRBV5-1	once	TRBJ2-5	CASSHYQETQYF	TGCGCCAGCAGTCACTACCAAGAGACCCAGTACTTC
TRBD1	TRBV5-5	-	TRBJ2-5	CASSIGTGRETQYF	TGTGCCAGCAGCATCGGGACAGGGAGAGAGACCCAGTACTTC
-	TRBV19	-	TRBJ2-2	CASEGHLSYTGELFF	TGTGCCAGCGAGGGACACCTGAGCTACACCGGGGAGCTGTTTTTT
TRBD1	TRBV5-1	-	TRBJ1-2	CASNDRGLSNYGYTF	TGCGCCAGCAACGACAGGGGGCTATCTAACTATGGCTACACCTTC
-	TRBV27	-	TRBJ2-6	CASSRMGPGANVLTF	TGTGCCAGCAGTAGAATGGGCCCTGGGGCCAACGTCCTGACTTTC
-	TRBV6-5	-	TRBJ1-2	CASGGTQIFLWGYTF	TGTGCCAGCGGCGGGACCCAAATTTTTTTATGGGGCTACACCTTC
-	TRBV6-6	-	TRBJ2-7	CASSYEGVVQYF	TGTGCCAGCAGTTACGAGGGAGTGGTGCAGTACTTC
TRBD1	TRBV2	few	TRBJ1-3	CASQQDRGGGNTIYF	TGTGCCAGCCAGCAGGACAGGGGGGGAGGAAACACCATATATTTT
TRBD1	TRBV3-1/TRBV3-2	-	TRBJ2-4	CASSHLRDRVGAKNIQYF	TGTGCCAGCAGCCATCTCCGGGACAGGGTTGGGGCCAAAAACATTCAGTACTTC
-	TRBV7-8	few	TRBJ2-7	CASSLGPAGTYEQYF	TGTGCCAGCAGCTTAGGCCCGGCAGGGACCTACGAGCAGTACTTC
-	TRBV11-2	-	TRBJ1-4	CASSLAVFEDITNEKLFF	TGTGCCAGCAGCTTAGCCGTTTTTGAGGATATCACTAATGAAAAACTGTTTTTT
-	TRBV21-1	-	TRBJ2-1	CASSKATSGGAGDEQFF	TGTGCCAGCAGCAAAGCTACTAGCGGGGGGGCCGGTGATGAGCAGTTCTTC
-	TRBV3-1/TRBV3-2	-	TRBJ1-2	CASSQERVTGHYGYTF	TGTGCCAGCAGCCAAGAAAGGGTCACAGGGCACTATGGCTACACCTTC
-	TRBV19	-	TRBJ2-1	CASSIDVQGSYNEQFF	TGTGCCAGTAGTATAGATGTCCAGGGTTCTTACAATGAGCAGTTCTTC
TRBD1	TRBV7-2	-	TRBJ2-7	CASSTGTGGYEQYF	TGTGCCAGCAGCACTGGGACAGGAGGATACGAGCAGTACTTC
-	TRBV18	-	TRBJ2-4	CASSPPGSGKNIQYF	TGTGCCAGCTCACCACCAGGGAGTGGCAAAAACATTCAGTACTTC
TRBD1	TRBV5-1	-	TRBJ1-1	CASSLAPGQGALAFF	TGCGCCAGCAGCTTGGCCCCGGGACAGGGGGCGTTAGCTTTCTTT
TRBD2	TRBV7-8	-	TRBJ2-5	CASSLAPGLPAETQYF	TGTGCCAGCAGCTTAGCGCCGGGACTACCCGCAGAGACCCAGTACTTC
TRBD1	TRBV6-6	-	TRBJ1-3	CASSPPGTGGNTIYF	TGTGCCAGCTCGCCCCCCGGGACAGGAGGAAACACCATATATTTT
TRBD1	TRBV4-1	-	TRBJ1-3	CASSQGGQGAGNTIYF	TGCGCCAGCAGCCAAGGAGGACAGGGGGCCGGAAACACCATATATTTT
-	TRBV7-2	-	TRBJ1-3	CASSQFDPADTIYF	TGTGCCAGCAGCCAATTCGACCCGGCGGACACCATATATTTT
-	TRBV19	-	TRBJ2-7	CASSMGGLGYEQYF	TGTGCCAGTAGTATGGGGGGGCTGGGCTACGAGCAGTACTTC
-	TRBV7-8	few	TRBJ2-2	CASTPVRWVLNRVGELFF	TGTGCCAGCACACCCGTCCGATGGGTGCTCAACAGGGTCGGGGAGCTGTTTTTT
TRBD1	TRBV19	-	TRBJ1-2	CASRGQGDYGYTF	TGTGCCAGTAGGGGACAGGGGGACTATGGCTACACCTTC
-	TRBV6-5	-	TRBJ2-7	CASSYPTGTGRDEQYF	TGTGCCAGCAGTTACCCCACAGGGACGGGAAGGGACGAGCAGTACTTC
TRBD1	TRBV7-9	few	TRBJ1-5	CASSEGQARSASQPQHF	TGTGCCAGCAGCGAGGGACAGGCAAGGTCGGCCAGCCAGCCCCAGCATTTT